This record looks at one T cell receptor (beta chain) sequence and its context. Its antigen remains unidentified. Qualities for individual bases were not recorded, and no much larger clone is one base off. This sample was included in a study of cytomegalovirus exposure and HLA in healthy donors (dated by TCRdb to about 2017). About the study as a whole: According to a later analysis, one platform produced both the roughly 120 validation repertoires and the 666 repertoires of the first cohort. The study aimed to test whether cataloging public T cell receptors could reveal signatures of past pathogen exposure. In addition to the first cohort of roughly 670 subjects, a separate validation cohort of 130 or so different subjects was used. To predict cytomegalovirus infection status, the study combined high-throughput TCR immunosequencing, statistical association of individual TCRs with disease status, and machine learning.

Library creation used the immunoSEQ multiplex PCR assay. The authors' pipeline ran thus. A statistical classification framework was built for diagnosing cytomegalovirus status from the catalog of TCR beta chain sequences. Drawn from immuneACCESS, this table holds only the in-frame rearrangements with V and J called that TCRdb kept. Clones are partly lost; checked studies trace under half to an unresolved V gene and leave the rest unexplained. V, J and clone size reflect that table, while D and trimming were determined from the DNA. Across this sample there are fewer than 60,000 clones, with roughly 89% seen only once. The top ten clones comprise about 15% of the sample. Separate from the approximately 730-subject first cohort, the validation cohort of 120 subjects was the group to which the donors belonged. The CDR3, cysteine through phenylalanine, is 16 amino acids long. CDR3 DNA only is kept here, 48 bases in frame from base 1. The junction shows trimming of 6 bases on V and 2 bases on J, and the gene matches do not reach 4 bases of it. For CDR1 and CDR2, the germline V gene (reference sequence) lists MNHNY and SVGAGI.

Study-level results and caveats: The classifier was reported to diagnose cytomegalovirus status with high specificity and sensitivity in both the original cohort and the validation cohort. Across donors, most TCR sequences were observed very rarely, whereas some public TCRs were present in many individuals. The authors suggested that the approach could potentially be extended to other disease states and immunological phenotypes. Subsequent analysis determined that TCRs grouped into clusters in the first cohort also showed a tendency toward co-occurrence across the 130 or so validation repertoires, and approximately 93% of cluster scores exceeded 0. The validation cohort had no HLA typing available for a later analysis, so co-occurrence within that cohort was assessed over all 120 or so repertoires. A total of fewer than 200 TCR beta chains were listed by the study as associated with cytomegalovirus. In vitro tests confirmed that a few of the cytomegalovirus-associated TCR beta chains recognize cytomegalovirus antigens.

The rearranged chain carries TRBV6-6 and TRBJ2-3; 14 bases in the junction line up with TRBD2. The sequenced material came from PBMCs. This TCR was sampled from a woman aged 18-29 years in good health and CMV-seronegative. The nucleotide sequence is given as TGTGCCAGCAGGCTGACTAGCGGGGGGGACACAGATACGCAGTATTTT. This yields the protein CASRLTSGGDTDTQYF.